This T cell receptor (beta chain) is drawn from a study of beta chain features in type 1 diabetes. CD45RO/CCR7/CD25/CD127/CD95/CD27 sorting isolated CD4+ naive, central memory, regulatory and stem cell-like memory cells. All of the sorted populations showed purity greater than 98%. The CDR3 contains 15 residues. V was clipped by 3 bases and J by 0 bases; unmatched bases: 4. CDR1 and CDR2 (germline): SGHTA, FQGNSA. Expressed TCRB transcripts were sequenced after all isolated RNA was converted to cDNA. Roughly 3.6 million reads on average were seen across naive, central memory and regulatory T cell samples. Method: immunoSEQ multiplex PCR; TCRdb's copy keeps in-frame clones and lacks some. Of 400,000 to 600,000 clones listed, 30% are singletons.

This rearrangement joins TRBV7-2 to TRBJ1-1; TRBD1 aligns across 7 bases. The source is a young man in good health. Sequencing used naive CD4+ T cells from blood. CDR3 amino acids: CASSFRGVMNTEAFF. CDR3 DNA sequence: TGTGCCAGCAGCTTCAGGGGGGTTATGAACACTGAAGCTTTCTTT.